This T cell receptor (beta chain) derives from a study of blood T cell repertoires in COVID-19. Turning to the study itself: T cells, B-cell-depleted T cells, or PBMCs provided the cDNA or gDNA that served as material.

CDR1 is SGHRS, CDR2 YFSETQ, per germline. The CDR3 consists of 15 residues. V gave up 0 bases and J gave up 2 bases, with 12 bases separating them. Across about two dozen US areas, participants ranged in age from 18 to 89 years. Clinical histories supplied by participants themselves formed the basis of cohort assignment. Using immunoSEQ multiplex PCR, the repertoire was profiled, and TCRdb retains in-frame clones only, with some absent. The sample carries a few hundred thousand clones, about 90% recorded once. Sequencing used PBMCs or T cells enriched from blood (not recorded which). The sequence was collected from a woman aged 25 to 45 who had recovered from COVID-19. V gene TRBV5-1 combines with J gene TRBJ2-7, with a weak D call TRBD1 (5 bases). The CDR3 sequence is CASSLGGTGAYEQYF. The CDR3 DNA reads as TGCGCCAGCAGCTTGGGGGGAACAGGAGCCTACGAGCAGTACTTC.